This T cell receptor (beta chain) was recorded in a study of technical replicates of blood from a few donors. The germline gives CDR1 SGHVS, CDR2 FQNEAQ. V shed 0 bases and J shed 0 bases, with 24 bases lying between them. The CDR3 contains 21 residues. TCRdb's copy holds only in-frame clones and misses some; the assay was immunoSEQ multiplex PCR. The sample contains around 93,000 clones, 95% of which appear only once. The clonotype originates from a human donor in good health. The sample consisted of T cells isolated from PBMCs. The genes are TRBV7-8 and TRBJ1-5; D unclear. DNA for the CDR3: TGTGCCAGCAGCTTAGCCACAGCATGGAGTCAAAATGAGGGTAGCAATCAGCCCCAGCATTTT. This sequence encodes CASSLATAWSQNEGSNQPQHF.